The 15 T cell receptor beta chains listed next were all sequenced from one sample in a study of blood T cell repertoires in COVID-19. Data came from immunoSEQ multiplex PCR; TCRdb stores just in-frame clones and leaves some out. The sample holds over 110,000 clones, around 82% seen once. Sequencing was performed on PBMCs or T cells enriched from blood (not recorded which). The receptors stem from a man between 40 and 49 years old with acute COVID-19.

The chain uses TRBV11-2 and TRBJ1-4; the match to TRBD1 covers 8 bases. The trim removed 4 bases at V and 8 bases at J, leaving 6 bases unmatched. Germline lookup yields CDR1 SGHAT and CDR2 FQNNGV. This CDR3 region has 14 residues. The CDR3 loop is CASSSGQEREKLFF. The CDR3 DNA reads as TGTGCCAGCAGCTCGGGACAGGAAAGGGAAAAACTGTTTTTT. Drawing the rest from reference TRBV11-2 and TRBJ1-4, the complete variable domain is EAGVAQSPRYKIIEKRQSVAFWCNPISGHATLYWYQQILGQGPKLLIQFQNNGVVDDSQLPKDRFSAERLKGVDSTLKIQPAKLEDSAVYLCASSSGQEREKLFFGSGTQLSVL.

The V call is TRBV4-1, the J call TRBJ1-2, with D possibly matching TRBD1 (5 bases). Trimming stripped 0 bases from V and 5 bases from J, with 19 bases between. CDR3 size: 17 residues. Germline loops: CDR1 MGHRA, CDR2 YSYEKL. The CDR3 DNA is TGCGCCAGCAGCCAAGACAGGGAAGCTTGGGAACCGTATGGCTACACCTTC. Translated, it gives CASSQDREAWEPYGYTF.

V is TRBV11-2 and J is TRBJ1-2, with D perhaps matching TRBD1 (5 bases). The V end lost 5 bases, the J end lost 4 bases, and 17 bases lay between the germline ends. CDR1 and CDR2 from the germline V gene are SGHAT and FQNNGV. CDR3 size: 15 residues. The CDR3, as DNA: TGTGCCAGCAGCCGATACACCGGGCAGGGCTATGGCTACACCTTC. This translates into CASSRYTGQGYGYTF.

The chain combines TRBV5-6 with TRBJ2-5; a possible D gene is TRBD1 (6 bases). Trimming shortened V by 2 bases and J by 4 bases, and 6 bases separated the two germline ends. This CDR3 has 12 amino acids. Per germline, CDR1 SGHDT and CDR2 YYEEEE. The CDR3 spells CASSLQGETQYF. The CDR3 nucleotides read TGTGCCAGCAGCTTACAGGGAGAGACCCAGTACTTC.

The V call is TRBV5-6, the J call TRBJ2-1; a possible D gene is TRBD1 (7 bases). Germline V gene sequence: CDR1 SGHDT, CDR2 YYEEEE. The CDR3 spans 15 residues. V gave up 3 bases and J gave up 6 bases, with 16 bases separating them. This CDR3 is CASSSQGGWGNEQFF. CDR3 bases: TGTGCCAGCAGCTCCCAGGGGGGCTGGGGCAATGAGCAGTTCTTC.

The chain is built from TRBV11-3 and TRBJ2-1; 15 positions match TRBD2. Unmatched junction bases numbered 2, after V lost 5 bases and J lost 6 bases. From germline, CDR1 is SGHNT and CDR2 YENEEA. This CDR3 comprises 15 residues. The chain's CDR3 is CASSQGLAGGNEQFF. For the CDR3, the DNA is TGTGCCAGCAGCCAGGGACTAGCGGGAGGCAATGAGCAGTTCTTC.

The V gene is TRBV5-4, the J gene TRBJ2-5, with D perhaps matching TRBD2 (6 bases). Trimming stripped 0 bases from V and 1 base from J, with 13 bases between. The CDR3 has 16 residues. Germline V gene data show CDR1 as SGHNT and CDR2 as YYREEE (reference sequence). The CDR3 loop reads CASSLAAGRFQETQYF. Written as DNA, the CDR3 is TGTGCCAGCAGCTTGGCGGCAGGGAGGTTCCAAGAGACCCAGTACTTC.

This clone has a count of ten or more. Other nucleotide sequences from this sample produce the same CDR3. The CDR3 nucleotides are TGTGCCAGCAGTCCTACTAGCGGGGTCTCCTACGAGCAGTACTTC. It is translated as CASSPTSGVSYEQYF. The chain has TRBV27 and TRBJ2-7; 10 bases map to TRBD2. V was pared by 5 bases and J by 0 bases, with 4 bases of the junction left unmatched. CDR3 length: 15 amino acids. Germline V gene lookup returns CDR1 MNHEY and CDR2 SMNVEV (reference sequence).

This rearrangement joins TRBV21-1 to TRBJ2-1; the DNA was not compared with TRBD1, the D call given in the table. TRBV21-1 constitutes a pseudogene. This CDR3 comprises 16 residues. Written as DNA, the CDR3 is TGTGCCAGCAGCGGATCCGGGACAGGGAGATGGGATGAGCAGTTCTTC. Translating gives CASSGSGTGRWDEQFF.

This clone showed up many times. This chain links TRBV5-6 with TRBJ1-1, with 7 positions matching TRBD1. Germline CDR1 reads SGHDT; CDR2 reads YYEEEE. With V trimmed by 4 bases and J by 5 bases, 11 bases remained unmatched. The CDR3 has 15 residues. In DNA, the CDR3 is TGTGCCAGCAGCCCCAGGGGGACAGTCTGGACTGAAGCTTTCTTT. This sequence encodes CASSPRGTVWTEAFF.

The chain combines TRBV14 with TRBJ2-5, with 7 bases that match TRBD2. After removal of 5 bases from V and 7 bases from J, the junction contained 10 bases not matched to a gene. Germline-derived CDR1 and CDR2 are SGHDN and FVKESK. This CDR3 is 14 amino acids long. This CDR3 reads CASSTRGVRRTQYF. For the CDR3, the DNA is TGTGCCAGCAGCACTCGGGGGGTGCGGAGGACCCAGTACTTC.

The chain has TRBV4-1 and TRBJ2-2, with 9 bases fitting TRBD2. V dropped 2 bases and J dropped 4; count of bases not matched to a gene: 8. CDR3 length: 17 residues. Germline values: CDR1 MGHRA, CDR2 YSYEKL. The CDR3 loop is CASSQLKVRGGTGELFF. The DNA of the CDR3 is TGCGCCAGCAGCCAATTAAAAGTGCGGGGGGGCACCGGGGAGCTGTTTTTT.

V usage is TRBV30 and J usage is TRBJ2-1, with a weak D call TRBD2 (6 bases). Germline CDR1 reads GTSNPN; CDR2 reads SVGIG (reference sequence). The CDR3 extends over 16 amino acids. V was shortened by 0 bases and J by 0 bases, with 12 bases between the two germline ends. CDR3 coding DNA: TGTGCCTGGAGTGTACGGGGAGGTAGCTCCTACAATGAGCAGTTCTTC. Its translation: CAWSVRGGSSYNEQFF. Full variable domain (rest looked up from reference TRBV30 and TRBJ2-1): SQTIHQWPATLVQPVGSPLSLECTVEGTSNPNLYWYRQAAGRGLQLLFYSVGIGQISSEVPQNLSASRPQDRQFILSSKKLLLSDSGFYLCAWSVRGGSSYNEQFFGPGTRLTVL.

This clone occurred a few times. V gene TRBV29-1 combines with J gene TRBJ2-3; 10 positions agree with TRBD2. With 1 base clipped from V and 5 bases from J, the junction kept 9 bases outside the gene matches. Germline CDR1 is SQVTM and CDR2 is ANQGSEA. The CDR3 runs to 16 residues. Here the CDR3 DNA reads TGCAGCGTTGAAGTCGGGGCAGCGGGAGGGAAAGATACGCAGTATTTT. Translated, it gives CSVEVGAAGGKDTQYF.

The rearrangement joins TRBV19 to TRBJ2-7, with a possible D match to TRBD2 (6 bases). The CDR3 covers 15 residues. Trimming took off 6 bases at V and 3 bases at J, with 18 bases between the two ends. Germline CDR1 is LNHDA and CDR2 is SQIVND (reference sequence). CDR3 nucleotide sequence: TGTGCCAGTAGGGCCGGGACCGAGGGAGGCTACGAGCAGTACTTC. Residues: CASRAGTEGGYEQYF.